The entry below gives a single TCR beta chain sequence along with its context. The data were taken from a study of blood T cell repertoires in COVID-19. Looking at the study overall: The United States, Italy and Spain were the sources of the acute and convalescent COVID-19 samples.

Trimming pared 1 base from V and 4 bases from J, leaving 11 bases between. There are 15 residues in the CDR3. Germline CDR1 and CDR2: SGHDT and YYEEEE. Original handling: By means of reference gene primer amplification, nucleated cell counts were estimated. The table came from immunoSEQ multiplex PCR; TCRdb's copy has only in-frame clones and leaves some out. For V, J and clone size, that table is used; D and trimming come from the DNA. Among 200,000 or so clones, 65% to 90% were seen once, and the ten largest hold approximately 2%. The source material was peripheral blood. The receptor's source is a man between 40 and 49 years old who had recovered from COVID-19. The rearrangement links TRBV5-6 to TRBJ2-2; a weak D match, TRBD2 (5 bases). As DNA, the CDR3 is TGTGCCAGCAGCTTGTTGTATGGAGGCACCGGGGAGCTGTTTTTT. Encoded protein: CASSLLYGGTGELFF.